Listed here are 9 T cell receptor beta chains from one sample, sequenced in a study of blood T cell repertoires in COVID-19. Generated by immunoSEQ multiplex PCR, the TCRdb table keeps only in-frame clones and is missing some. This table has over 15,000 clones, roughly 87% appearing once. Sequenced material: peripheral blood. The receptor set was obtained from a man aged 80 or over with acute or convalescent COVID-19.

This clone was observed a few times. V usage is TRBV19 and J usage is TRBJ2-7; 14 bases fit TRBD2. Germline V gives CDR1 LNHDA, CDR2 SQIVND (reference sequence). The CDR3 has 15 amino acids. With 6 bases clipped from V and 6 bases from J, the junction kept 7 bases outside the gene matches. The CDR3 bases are TGTGCCAGTAGCCGACCGGGACTAGCGGGAGCCGAGCAGTACTTC. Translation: CASSRPGLAGAEQYF.

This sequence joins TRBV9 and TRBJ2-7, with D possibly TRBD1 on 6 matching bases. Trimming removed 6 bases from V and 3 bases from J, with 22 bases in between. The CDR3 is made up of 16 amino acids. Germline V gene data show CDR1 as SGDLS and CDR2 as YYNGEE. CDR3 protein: CASNPGGYREIYEQYF. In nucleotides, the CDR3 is TGTGCCAGCAACCCCGGAGGTTACAGGGAAATCTACGAGCAGTACTTC.

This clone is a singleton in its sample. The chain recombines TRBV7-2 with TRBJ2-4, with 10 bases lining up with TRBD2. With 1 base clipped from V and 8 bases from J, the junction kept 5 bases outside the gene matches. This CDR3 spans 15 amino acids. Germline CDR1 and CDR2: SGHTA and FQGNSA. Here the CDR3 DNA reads TGTGCCAGCAGCTTAGGTGAGCTAGCGGGAGACATTCAGTACTTC. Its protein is CASSLGELAGDIQYF.

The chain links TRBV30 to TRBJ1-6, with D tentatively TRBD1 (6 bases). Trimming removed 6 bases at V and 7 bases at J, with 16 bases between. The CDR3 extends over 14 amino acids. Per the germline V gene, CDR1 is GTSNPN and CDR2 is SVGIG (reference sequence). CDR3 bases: TGTGCCTGCTATTCCGGGGGGCTCAATTCACCCCTCCACTTT. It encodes CACYSGGLNSPLHF.

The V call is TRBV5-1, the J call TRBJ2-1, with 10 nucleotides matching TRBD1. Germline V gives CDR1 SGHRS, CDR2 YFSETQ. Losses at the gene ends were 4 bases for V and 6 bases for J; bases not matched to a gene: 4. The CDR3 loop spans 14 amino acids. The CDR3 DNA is TGCGCCAGCAGCACCGGGACAGGGGTCAATGAGCAGTTCTTC. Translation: CASSTGTGVNEQFF. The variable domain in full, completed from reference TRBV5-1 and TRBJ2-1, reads KAGVTQTPRYLIKTRGQQVTLSCSPISGHRSVSWYQQTPGQGLQFLFEYFSETQRNKGNFPGRFSGRQFSNSRSEMNVSTLELGDSALYLCASSTGTGVNEQFFGPGTRLTVL.

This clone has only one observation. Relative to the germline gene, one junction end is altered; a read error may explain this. In DNA, the CDR3 is TGCGCCAGCAGCCAGAACAGTGAAGCTTTCTTT. The encoded protein is CASSQNSEAFF. The chain has TRBV5-1 and TRBJ1-1, with no clear D. Per germline, CDR1 SGHRS and CDR2 YFSETQ. This CDR3 contains 11 residues.

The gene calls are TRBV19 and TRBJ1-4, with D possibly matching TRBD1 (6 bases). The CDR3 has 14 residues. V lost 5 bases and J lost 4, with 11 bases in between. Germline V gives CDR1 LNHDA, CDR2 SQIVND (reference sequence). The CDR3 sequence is CASSLGHLNEKLFF. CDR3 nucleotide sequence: TGTGCCAGTAGTTTGGGACACCTTAATGAAAAACTGTTTTTT.

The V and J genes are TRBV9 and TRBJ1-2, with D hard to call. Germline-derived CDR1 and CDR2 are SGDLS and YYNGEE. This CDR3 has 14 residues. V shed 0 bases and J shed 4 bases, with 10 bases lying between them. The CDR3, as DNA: TGTGCCAGCAGCGTAGGTGCGTTAACCTATGGCTACACCTTC. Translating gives CASSVGALTYGYTF.

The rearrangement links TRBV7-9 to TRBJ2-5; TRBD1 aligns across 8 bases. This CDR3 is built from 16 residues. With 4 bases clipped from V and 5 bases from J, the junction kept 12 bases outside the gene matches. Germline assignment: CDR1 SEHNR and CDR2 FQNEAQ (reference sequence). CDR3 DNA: TGTGCCAGCAGCTCCGGACGACAGGGGCGGTGGGAGACCCAGTACTTC. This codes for CASSSGRQGRWETQYF.